These 12 T cell receptor beta chains originate from one sample sequenced in a study of T-cell memory formation after mild COVID-19. One entry per CDR3 protein, called by TCRdb with MiXCR from the 5' RACE reads. The sample includes 140,000 or so distinct CDR3 sequences, about 5.5% of them seen just once. The material sequenced was PBMCs or a T cell subset sorted from them (not recorded which). Receptors were obtained from an adult woman who had mild COVID-19 (a few samples of this study predate the infection). Cell type and time point are not known.

This clonotype appeared a few times. CDR3 bases: TGCGCCAGCAGCTCAACCCCGGGACAGGGCTCCTACGAGCAGTACTTC. This sequence encodes CASSSTPGQGSYEQYF. V gene TRBV5-1 combines with J gene TRBJ2-7; 9 nucleotides match TRBD1. This CDR3 comprises 16 residues. Germline CDR1 is SGHRS and CDR2 is YFSETQ. Trimming at V came to 3 bases and at J to 0 bases, leaving 7 bases not matched to a gene.

This clonotype occurred many times. The chain employs TRBV29-1 and TRBJ1-1, with a possible D match to TRBD1 (6 bases). Germline CDR1 reads SQVTM; CDR2 reads ANQGSEA. The CDR3 sequence is 13 residues long. Trimming took off 2 bases at V and 7 bases at J, with 14 bases between the two ends. DNA for the CDR3: TGCAGCGTTGAACGGCAGGGGTTGGGTGAAGCTTTCTTT. As protein: CSVERQGLGEAFF. Filled out from reference TRBV29-1 and TRBJ1-1, the complete variable domain reads SAVISQKPSRDICQRGTSLTIQCQVDSQVTMMFWYRQQPGQSLTLIATANQGSEATYESGFVIDKFPISRPNLTFSTLTVSNMSPEDSSIYLCSVERQGLGEAFFGQGTRLTVV.

This sequence joins TRBV3-1 and TRBJ1-1; D gene unclear. V was trimmed by 5 bases and J by 12 bases, leaving 19 bases between them. The CDR3 extends over 13 amino acids. Germline-derived CDR1 and CDR2 are LGHDT and YNNKEL (reference sequence). The CDR3 nucleotides read TGTGCCAGCAGCGCCCTAGGCCAGGTTGACTCTTTCTTT. Its protein product is CASSALGQVDSFF.

There are many counts of this clonotype. This rearrangement joins TRBV11-3 to TRBJ2-2; no clear D gene. V lost 5 bases, J lost 2 bases, and 15 bases lay in between. CDR1 and CDR2 (germline): SGHNT, YENEEA. The CDR3 is 16 amino acids. For the CDR3, the DNA is TGTGCCAGCAGCCTAGGGTCCCCCCTTAACACCGGGGAGCTGTTTTTT. This gives the protein CASSLGSPLNTGELFF. The variable domain in full, completed from reference TRBV11-3 and TRBJ2-2, reads EAGVVQSPRYKIIEKKQPVAFWCNPISGHNTLYWYLQNLGQGPELLIRYENEEAVDDSQLPKDRFSAERLKGVDSTLKIQPAELGDSAVYLCASSLGSPLNTGELFFGEGSRLTVL.

This clonotype was detected only a few times. The chain has TRBV5-5 and TRBJ2-2, with a tentative D call TRBD1 (5 bases). This CDR3 has 16 amino acids. V shed 7 bases and J shed 8 bases, with 24 bases lying between them. Germline V gene lookup returns CDR1 SGHKS and CDR2 YYEKEE (reference sequence). CDR3 in amino acids: CASDSSRALSSGELFF. The CDR3 region has the DNA TGTGCCAGCGATAGTTCCAGGGCCCTATCTTCGGGGGAGCTGTTTTTT.

The chain has TRBV5-1 and TRBJ2-3; D ambiguous. Between the trimmed V and J ends, which lost 0 bases and 6 bases, there was a span of 8 bases. CDR1 and CDR2 from the germline V gene are SGHRS and YFSETQ. CDR3 size: 13 residues. CDR3 sequence (DNA): TGCGCCAGCAGCTTGGTGTCGCCCGATACGCAGTATTTT. Its protein is CASSLVSPDTQYF.

The gene calls are TRBV6-5 and TRBJ1-1; TRBD1 is a possible D gene (6 bases). CDR3 length: 17 residues. CDR1 and CDR2 (germline): MNHEY, SVGAGI. V was pared by 7 bases and J by 0 bases, with 21 bases between. CDR3 in amino acids: CASTHRGAGALNTEAFF. CDR3 nucleotide sequence: TGTGCCAGCACCCATAGGGGTGCAGGGGCCTTGAACACTGAAGCTTTCTTT.

The V gene is TRBV12-3 or TRBV12-4, the J gene TRBJ2-1; weak D call: TRBD1 (5 bases). The CDR3 has 15 residues. Trimming took off 6 bases at V and 2 bases at J, with 14 bases between the two ends. The CDR3 DNA is TGTGCCAGCAGCCTGTGGGTGGGGCCCTACAATGAGCAGTTCTTC. Protein: CASSLWVGPYNEQFF.

Only a few counts were recorded for this clonotype. V gene TRBV20-1 combines with J gene TRBJ2-6; TRBD2 matches at 10 bases. Trimming took 0 bases from V and 2 from J; bases not matched to a gene: 7. CDR1 is DFQATT and CDR2 is SNEGSKA in the germline V gene (reference sequence). This CDR3 region has 18 residues. The CDR3 here is CSARELGAGGTGANVLTF. The CDR3 DNA reads as TGCAGTGCTAGAGAATTAGGAGCGGGGGGGACTGGGGCCAACGTCCTGACTTTC.

The rearrangement links TRBV11-2 to TRBJ2-1, with 7 bases fitting TRBD1. The V gene's germline CDR1 is SGHAT and CDR2 FQNNGV. This CDR3 has 15 residues. With 5 bases clipped from V and 2 bases from J, the junction kept 6 bases outside the gene matches. The CDR3 protein is CASSQSQGAYNEQFF. CDR3 coding DNA: TGTGCCAGCAGCCAAAGCCAGGGGGCCTACAATGAGCAGTTCTTC.

This clonotype was seen repeatedly, ten times or more. V and J are TRBV7-8 and TRBJ2-7, with 8 bases lining up with TRBD1. The V segment lost 0 bases and the J segment 4 bases; nucleotides outside the gene matches: 2. There are 14 residues in the CDR3. CDR1 SGHVS and CDR2 FQNEAQ come from the germline V gene. The DNA of the CDR3 is TGTGCCAGCAGCTTAGCTGGACAGGGTTACGAGCAGTACTTC. Amino acid sequence: CASSLAGQGYEQYF.

This clonotype was seen repeatedly, ten times or more. The CDR3 sequence is CASNGKPQRGNEQFF. Written as DNA, the CDR3 is TGTGCCAGCAACGGGAAACCCCAAAGGGGCAATGAGCAGTTCTTC. This chain joins TRBV28 and TRBJ2-1; D tentatively reads TRBD1 or TRBD2 (5 bases each). CDR1 MDHEN and CDR2 SYDVKM come from the germline V gene. The CDR3 has 15 residues. The V end lost 7 bases, the J end lost 6 bases, and 19 bases lay between the germline ends.